The rows below give T cell receptor beta chains drawn from one sample of a study of T cell responses to AZD1222 COVID-19 vaccine. Sequencing was performed with immunoSEQ multiplex PCR; in TCRdb, only in-frame clones are kept and a portion is missing. There are about 120,000 clones in the sample; around 90% occur only once, and more than 5.5% lies in the top ten. Sample: peripheral blood, taken on day 0 of AZD1222 vaccination. These receptors originate from an adult in good health. CDR3s include the opening cysteine and the closing phenylalanine or tryptophan. Each record gives: V gene, clone size, CDR3 protein. The size of a clone is reported for some rows only, either as once, few or many, or as a class for expanded clones.

v_call: TRBV11-1; clone_size: .; cdr3_aa: CASSFPGLEAFF
v_call: TRBV7-9; clone_size: .; cdr3_aa: CASSLGGGQPQHF
v_call: TRBV7-2; clone_size: .; cdr3_aa: CASSPRTGHYGYTF
v_call: TRBV2; clone_size: .; cdr3_aa: CASIEDLEGIQYF
v_call: TRBV5-1; clone_size: .; cdr3_aa: CASSLVGSRKETQYF
v_call: TRBV5-1; clone_size: .; cdr3_aa: CASRPSGPGETQYF
v_call: TRBV2; clone_size: few; cdr3_aa: CASRNLQGAATYEQYF
v_call: TRBV2; clone_size: .; cdr3_aa: CASRIDSNTEAFF
v_call: TRBV6-1; clone_size: .; cdr3_aa: CASSDDVSGPNTEAFF
v_call: TRBV11-2; clone_size: .; cdr3_aa: CASSLDNTDTQYF
v_call: TRBV5-1; clone_size: .; cdr3_aa: CASSAGTLPGGNTIYF